This TCR beta chain is from a study of Ad26.COV2.S vaccination and SARS-CoV-2 variants. This clone appeared a single time. Germline V gene lookup returns CDR1 SGHRS and CDR2 YFSETQ. The CDR3 consists of 15 residues. The germline V and J ends were trimmed by 5 bases and 0 bases, with 13 bases remaining between them. Assay used: immunoSEQ multiplex PCR; TCRdb lists only in-frame clones, some missing. The data show around 170,000 clones, roughly 87% seen once. This TCR was sampled from a human donor who had recovered from COVID-19. The chain is built from TRBV5-1 and TRBJ2-3; no firm D call. Here the sequenced sample was peripheral blood, taken after recovery from COVID-19. The CDR3 here is CASRKRAVSTDTQYF. The CDR3 DNA follows: TGCGCCAGCAGAAAAAGGGCGGTGAGCACAGATACGCAGTATTTT.